The present T cell receptor beta chain was sequenced within a study of tumor-infiltrating lymphocytes in primary liver carcinoma. Looking at the study overall: Samples yielded about 3.65 to 7.13 million productive TCRbeta reads, similar across tissue types.

The input was around 500 ng total RNA; TCR beta cDNA was made from it with a constant-region primer. Three-round nested multiplex PCR performed with slightly modified ARM-PCR produced the TCR beta libraries. MiXCR, run by TCRdb on the multiplex PCR reads, gives a single entry per CDR3 protein. The sample contains around 190,000 distinct CDR3 sequences, about 82% of which appear only once. The study co-extracted DNA and RNA from 20-30 mg of unsorted bulk tissue. The sample comprised tumor tissue from primary liver carcinoma. The sequence was obtained from a man aged 40-50 years with primary liver carcinoma and hepatitis B virus infection.

Here the CDR3 DNA reads TGTGCCAGCAGCTCCAATAGCGGGGACCTCAATGAGTACTTCTTC. This codes for CASSSNSGDLNEYFF. The chain links TRBV5-6 to TRBJ2-1, with 8 bases fitting TRBD2. The CDR3 sequence is 15 residues long. After removal of 3 bases from V and 16 bases from J, the junction contained 18 bases not matched to a gene. Germline V gene data show CDR1 as SGHDT and CDR2 as YYEEEE.